This TCR beta chain came from a study of cytomegalovirus exposure and HLA in healthy donors. Overall study context: There were approximately 81 million unique TCRs (from HLA-typed donors) in an early data release.

For this clone: Its antigen is still unknown.

General study points: According to reports, the classifier identified cytomegalovirus status with high specificity and sensitivity.

The CDR3 is made up of 14 amino acids. V dropped 6 bases and J dropped 0 bases, with 9 bases sitting between them. Germline V gene data show CDR1 as LNHDA and CDR2 as SQIVND (reference sequence). The primer mix had 60 Vbeta and 13 Jbeta primers. Method: immunoSEQ multiplex PCR; TCRdb's copy keeps in-frame clones and lacks some. This sample carries 35,000 to 40,000 clones, roughly four fifths of them seen once, and the ten largest clones take 8.4%. The TCR originated in a woman aged 30 to 39 in good health and CMV-seropositive. Sequenced material: PBMCs. The chain couples TRBV19 to TRBJ1-3; unclear D gene. The CDR3 here is CASRTTFSGNTIYF. The CDR3 DNA reads as TGTGCCAGTAGGACGACATTCTCTGGAAACACCATATATTTT. The whole variable domain, remainder taken from reference TRBV19 and TRBJ1-3, is DGGITQSPKYLFRKEGQNVTLSCEQNLNHDAMYWYRQDPGQGLRLIYYSQIVNDFQKGDIAEGYSVSREKKESFPLTVTSAQKNPTAFYLCASRTTFSGNTIYFGEGSWLTVV.